This T cell receptor (beta chain) was identified in a study of control samples from healthy donors and cancer patients. The germline CDR1 and CDR2 sequences are GTSNPN and SVGIG (reference sequence). CDR3 length: 11 amino acids. The V end was cut by 5 bases, the J end by 0 bases, with 5 bases between. Data came from immunoSEQ multiplex PCR; TCRdb stores just in-frame clones and leaves some out. The repertoire holds 190,000 or so clones, 80% to 95% seen once, with roughly 1.5% in the top ten. The chain has TRBV30 and TRBJ2-7; the D is unclear. The source of this sequence is a man younger than 35 in good health. Sequenced sample: blood. CDR3 nucleotides: TGTGCCTGGGGGTTCTCCTACGAGCAGTACTTC. Translating gives CAWGFSYEQYF.